This entry describes one T cell receptor (beta chain). What it binds is not known. In the same sample, other DNA sequences code for this CDR3. The data were obtained in a study of a mutant IDH1 vaccine in newly diagnosed glioma. Study in general: Across weeks 1, 3, 5, 7, 11, 15, 19 and 23, patients received a vaccination each time, eight in all. Most had both radiotherapy and temozolomide beforehand; others had only one. Vaccination began 4-6 weeks post radiotherapy alone, or with temozolomide cycles.

Time point indicated: week 11, during vaccination. Vaccinated patients received 300 ug of mutant IDH1 20-mer peptide per dose, with topical imiquimod. New astrocytomas of WHO grade 3 or 4 that were IDH1-mutant and ATRX-lost were found in the donors. The CDR3 extends over 13 amino acids. The V gene lost 6 bases and the J gene lost 1 base, with 9 bases spanning the gap. Germline V gene lookup returns CDR1 MNHNY and CDR2 SVGAGI (reference sequence). The assay was immunoSEQ multiplex PCR, and TCRdb's table has in-frame clones only and misses some. The sample contains under 55,000 clones, roughly 90% of which appear only once.

The gene calls are TRBV6-6 and TRBJ1-1; the D gene is possibly TRBD1 (5 bases). The clonotype was recovered from a man aged 45-65 years with glioma. The source material was PBMCs, sampled from a glioma patient whose treatment included an IDH1 peptide vaccine. This CDR3 is CASRGRGNTEAFF. As DNA, the CDR3 is TGTGCCAGCAGGGGGAGGGGGAACACTGAAGCTTTCTTT.